This T cell receptor beta chain was documented in a study of early T cells in non-severe SARS-CoV-2 infection. Study findings and constraints: Matching results from VDJdb favored anti-spike CD8 responses, leaving private and CD4 specificities undetected.

This clonotype was counted ten times or more. Its target is unknown. In the library, individual cDNA molecules carried attached unique molecular identifiers. TCRdb re-analysed the 5' RACE reads in MiXCR, keeping a single row per CDR3 protein. The table has tens of thousands of distinct CDR3 sequences, around 13% seen once. In germline, CDR1 is SNHLY, CDR2 FYNNEI. This CDR3 is 15 amino acids long. Trimming stripped 1 base from V and 4 bases from J, with 12 bases between. The origin of this receptor is an adult who was a healthcare worker with PCR-confirmed SARS-CoV-2 infection or an uninfected control (not recorded which). Sequenced input: whole blood. V and J are TRBV2 and TRBJ2-3; tentatively, D is TRBD2 (6 bases). The CDR3 bases are TGTGCCAGCAGTGAAGGACTAGACTTACCAGATACGCAGTATTTT. Protein product: CASSEGLDLPDTQYF. The whole variable domain, filled in from reference TRBV2 and TRBJ2-3, reads EPEVTQTPSHQVTQMGQEVILRCVPISNHLYFYWYRQILGQKVEFLVSFYNNEISEKSEIFDDQFSVERPDGSNFTLKIRSTKLEDSAMYFCASSEGLDLPDTQYFGPGTRLTVL.